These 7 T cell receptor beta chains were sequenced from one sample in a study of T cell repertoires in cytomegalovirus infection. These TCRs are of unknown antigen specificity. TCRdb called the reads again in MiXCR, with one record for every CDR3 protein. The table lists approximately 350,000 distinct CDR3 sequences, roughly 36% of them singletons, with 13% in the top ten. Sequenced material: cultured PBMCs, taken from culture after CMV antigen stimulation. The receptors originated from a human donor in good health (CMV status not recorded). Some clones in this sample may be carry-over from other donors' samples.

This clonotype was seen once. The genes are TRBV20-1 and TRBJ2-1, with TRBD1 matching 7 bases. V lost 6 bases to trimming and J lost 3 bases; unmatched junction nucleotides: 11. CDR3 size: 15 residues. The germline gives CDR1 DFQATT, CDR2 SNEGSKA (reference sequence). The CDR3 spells CSAGRQGAYYNEQFF. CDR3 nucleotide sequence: TGCAGTGCGGGAAGACAGGGAGCCTACTACAATGAGCAGTTCTTC.

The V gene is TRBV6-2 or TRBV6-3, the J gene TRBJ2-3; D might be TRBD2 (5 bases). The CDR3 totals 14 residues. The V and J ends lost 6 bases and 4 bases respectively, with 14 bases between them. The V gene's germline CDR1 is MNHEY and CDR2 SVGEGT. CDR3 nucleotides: TGTGCCAGCAGACCCCTAGCTGACGCAGATACGCAGTATTTT. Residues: CASRPLADADTQYF.

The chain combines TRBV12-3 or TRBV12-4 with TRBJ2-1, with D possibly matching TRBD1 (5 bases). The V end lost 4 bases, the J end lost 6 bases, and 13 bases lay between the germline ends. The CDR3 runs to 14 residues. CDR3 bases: TGTGCCAGCAGTTACAGACAGATCGTCAATGAGCAGTTCTTC. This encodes CASSYRQIVNEQFF.

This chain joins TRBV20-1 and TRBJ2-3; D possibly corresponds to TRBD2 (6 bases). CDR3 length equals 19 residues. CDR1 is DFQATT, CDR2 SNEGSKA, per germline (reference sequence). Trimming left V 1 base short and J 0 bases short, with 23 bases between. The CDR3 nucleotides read TGCAGTGCTAGAGCCGCCGCCCCCCGCGCGGGACGAAGCACAGATACGCAGTATTTT. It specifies CSARAAAPRAGRSTDTQYF.

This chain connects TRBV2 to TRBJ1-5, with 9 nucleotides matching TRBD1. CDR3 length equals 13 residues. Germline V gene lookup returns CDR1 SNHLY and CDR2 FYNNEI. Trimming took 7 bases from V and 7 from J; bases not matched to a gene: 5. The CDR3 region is CASTGTGRQPQHF. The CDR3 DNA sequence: TGTGCCAGCACTGGGACAGGGAGGCAGCCCCAGCATTTT.

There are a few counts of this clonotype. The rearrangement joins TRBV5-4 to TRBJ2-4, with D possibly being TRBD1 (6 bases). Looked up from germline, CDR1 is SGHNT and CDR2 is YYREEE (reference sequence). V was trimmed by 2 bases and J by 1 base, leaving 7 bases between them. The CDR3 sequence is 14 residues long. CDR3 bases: TGTGCCAGCAGCTTTCAGGGGGCCAAAAACATTCAGTACTTC. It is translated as CASSFQGAKNIQYF.

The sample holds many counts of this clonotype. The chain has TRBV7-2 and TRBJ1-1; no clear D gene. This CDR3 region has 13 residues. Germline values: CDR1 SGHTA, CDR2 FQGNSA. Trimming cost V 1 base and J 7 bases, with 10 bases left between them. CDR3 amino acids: CASSLGRVIEAFF. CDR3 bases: TGTGCCAGCAGCTTAGGGCGGGTCATTGAAGCTTTCTTT.